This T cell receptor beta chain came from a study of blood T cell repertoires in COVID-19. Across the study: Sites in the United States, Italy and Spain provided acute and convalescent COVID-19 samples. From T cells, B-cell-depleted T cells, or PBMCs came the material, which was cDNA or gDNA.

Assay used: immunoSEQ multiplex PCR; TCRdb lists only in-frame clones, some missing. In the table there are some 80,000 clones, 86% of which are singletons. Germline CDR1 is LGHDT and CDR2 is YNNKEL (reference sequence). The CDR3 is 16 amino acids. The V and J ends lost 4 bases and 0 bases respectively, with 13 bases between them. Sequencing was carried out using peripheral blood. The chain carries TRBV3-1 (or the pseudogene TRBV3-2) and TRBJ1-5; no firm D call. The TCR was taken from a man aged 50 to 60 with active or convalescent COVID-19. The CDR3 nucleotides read TGTGCCAGCAGCCTGGGCCAATTCAATAGCAATCAGCCCCAGCATTTT. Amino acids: CASSLGQFNSNQPQHF.